These 13 T cell receptor beta chains came from one sample sequenced in a study of cytomegalovirus exposure and HLA in healthy donors. 60 Vbeta and 13 Jbeta primers were used in PCR. Generated by immunoSEQ multiplex PCR, the TCRdb table keeps only in-frame clones and is missing some. Found here are about 150,000 clones, over 65% of them singletons; the top ten hold 3% to 4%. Sequences were obtained from PBMCs. The receptors come from a woman in her 40s in good health and CMV-seronegative.

The V and J genes are TRBV2 and TRBJ2-7; 9 positions agree with TRBD2. V lost 8 bases, J lost 6 bases, and 8 bases stayed unmatched. Germline V CDR1 and CDR2: SNHLY, FYNNEI. CDR3 length equals 13 residues. CDR3 DNA sequence: TGTGCCAGCTTCGGGACTAGCTCTTCCGAGCAGTACTTC. This translates into CASFGTSSSEQYF.

This sequence joins TRBV5-4 and TRBJ2-1, with 13 nucleotides matching TRBD2. The V gene's germline CDR1 is SGHNT and CDR2 YYREEE (reference sequence). V dropped 4 bases and J dropped 4; count of bases not matched to a gene: 8. This CDR3 has 17 residues. CDR3 coding DNA: TGTGCCAGCAGCCAAGGACTAGCGGGAGCAAGGTACAATGAGCAGTTCTTC. Translation: CASSQGLAGARYNEQFF.

This clone was detected only once. The genes are TRBV25-1 and TRBJ2-7; D call uncertain. Germline V gene data show CDR1 as MGHDK and CDR2 as SYGVNS. The CDR3 has 13 residues. Trimming removed 2 bases at V and 2 bases at J, with 7 bases between. The CDR3: CASSEGLTYEQYF. The CDR3 DNA reads as TGTGCCAGCAGTGAAGGCTTAACCTACGAGCAGTACTTC.

This clone has only a few counts. The rearrangement uses TRBV6-6 and TRBJ1-2; 8 positions match TRBD1. The CDR3 runs to 14 residues. Looked up from germline, CDR1 is MNHNY and CDR2 is SVGAGI (reference sequence). With V trimmed by 4 bases and J by 4 bases, 5 bases remained unmatched. In DNA, the CDR3 is TGTGCCAGCAGTTCCCAACAGGGGGTCTATGGCTACACCTTC. It specifies CASSSQQGVYGYTF.

The genes are TRBV28 and TRBJ2-7, with 7 bases aligning to TRBD2. This CDR3 is 16 amino acids long. The germline V gene encodes CDR1 MDHEN and CDR2 SYDVKM. V lost 0 bases and J lost 0; bases outside the gene matches: 5. CDR3 amino acids: CASSLWGGVSSYEQYF. CDR3 coding DNA: TGTGCCAGCAGTTTATGGGGGGGGGTAAGCTCCTACGAGCAGTACTTC.

The chain combines TRBV5-1 with TRBJ2-5; D is ambiguous. Germline-derived CDR1 and CDR2 are SGHRS and YFSETQ. Trimming removed 0 bases from V and 3 bases from J, with 9 bases in between. The CDR3 length is 14 residues. Here the CDR3 reads CASSLVRLEETQYF. CDR3 nucleotide sequence: TGCGCCAGCAGCTTGGTCCGTCTTGAAGAGACCCAGTACTTC.

This CDR3 is CASSDGTLRGQYF. In nucleotides, the CDR3 is TGTGCCAGCAGTGACGGTACCCTACGAGGGCAGTACTTC. The chain uses TRBV6-1 and TRBJ2-7; D gene unclear. V shed 3 bases and J shed 9 bases, with 15 bases lying between them. The CDR3 contains 13 residues. The germline CDR1 and CDR2 sequences are MNHNS and SASEGT.

This sequence joins TRBV5-1 and TRBJ1-2, with a possible D match to TRBD1 (5 bases). V lost 4 bases, J lost 4 bases, and 17 bases lay in between. The CDR3 is 15 residues long. The germline CDR1 and CDR2 sequences are SGHRS and YFSETQ. CDR3 sequence (DNA): TGCGCCAGCAGCACCGCTTGGGGCGACGGCTATGGCTACACCTTC. It translates to CASSTAWGDGYGYTF.

This clone came up a few times. As DNA, the CDR3 is TGTGCCAGCATCGAGGACTATGGCTACACCTTC. Protein product: CASIEDYGYTF. V gene TRBV6-1 combines with J gene TRBJ1-2; D gene unclear. With 7 bases removed from V and 3 bases from J, the gap between germline ends came to 6 bases. The CDR3 is 11 amino acids. CDR1 and CDR2 from the germline V gene are MNHNS and SASEGT.

This chain links TRBV6-6 with TRBJ1-6, with D tentatively TRBD1 (6 bases). Germline assignment: CDR1 MNHNY and CDR2 SVGAGI (reference sequence). The CDR3 is made up of 13 amino acids. Trimming left V 6 bases short and J 12 bases short, with 15 bases between. In nucleotides, the CDR3 is TGTGCCAGCAGCAGAGACAGGTCCCTACCCCTCCACTTT. Its translation is CASSRDRSLPLHF.

On this clone itself: Sequence at one end of the junction differs from germline and may be a read error. V usage is TRBV5-1 and J usage is TRBJ1-1; 7 bases fit TRBD1. Germline assignment: CDR1 SGHRS and CDR2 YFSETQ. The CDR3 spans 15 residues. CDR3 coding DNA: TGCGCCAGCAGCGTCAGGGGGGTAAGGAACACTGAAGCTTTTTTT. Translated, it gives CASSVRGVRNTEAFF.

In its sample, this clone was seen a few times. The gene calls are TRBV29-1 and TRBJ2-2; D is perhaps TRBD2 (6 bases). This CDR3 region has 14 residues. Germline V gene sequence: CDR1 SQVTM, CDR2 ANQGSEA. V lost 4 bases and J lost 7, with 16 bases in between. CDR3 protein: CSVGLTGDNGELFF. The CDR3 DNA follows: TGCAGCGTTGGTCTGACGGGGGATAACGGGGAGCTGTTTTTT.

This clone was detected once. This chain uses TRBV7-9 with TRBJ2-5; D gene unclear. V lost 5 bases, J lost 4 bases, and 5 bases lay in between. Germline V gives CDR1 SEHNR, CDR2 FQNEAQ (reference sequence). This CDR3 has 11 residues. The CDR3 DNA is TGTGCCAGCAGCCTAACAGAGACCCAGTACTTC. Amino acid sequence: CASSLTETQYF.